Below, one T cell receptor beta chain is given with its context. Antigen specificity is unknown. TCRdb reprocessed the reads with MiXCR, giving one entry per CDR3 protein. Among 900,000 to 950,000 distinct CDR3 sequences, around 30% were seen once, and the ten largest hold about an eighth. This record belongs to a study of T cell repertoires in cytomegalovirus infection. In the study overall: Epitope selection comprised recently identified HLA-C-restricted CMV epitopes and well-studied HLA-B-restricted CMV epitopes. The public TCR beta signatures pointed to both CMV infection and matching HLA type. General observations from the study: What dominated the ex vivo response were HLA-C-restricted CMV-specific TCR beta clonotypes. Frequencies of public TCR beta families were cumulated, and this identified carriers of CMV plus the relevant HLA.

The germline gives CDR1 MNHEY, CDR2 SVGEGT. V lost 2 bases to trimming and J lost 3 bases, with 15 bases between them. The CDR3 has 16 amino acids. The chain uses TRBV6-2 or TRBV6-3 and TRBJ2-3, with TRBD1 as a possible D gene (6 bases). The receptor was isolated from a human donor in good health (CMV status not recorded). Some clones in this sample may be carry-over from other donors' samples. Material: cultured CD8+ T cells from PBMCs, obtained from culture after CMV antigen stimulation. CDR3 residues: CASSYKEGEFTDTQYF. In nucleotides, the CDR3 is TGTGCCAGCAGTTACAAAGAGGGGGAGTTTACAGATACGCAGTATTTT.